This entry describes one T cell receptor beta chain. These data belong to a study of blood T cell repertoires in COVID-19. Across the whole study: Samples of COVID-19 (acute and convalescent) were obtained from the United States, Italy and Spain. Nucleic acid was either cDNA or gDNA, and it came from T cells, B-cell-depleted T cells, or PBMCs.

This CDR3 contains 16 residues. Germline CDR1 MNHEY, CDR2 SVGEGT. V shed 4 bases, J shed 1 base, and the junction held 8 bases outside the gene matches. Sequencing was performed with immunoSEQ multiplex PCR; in TCRdb, only in-frame clones are kept and a portion is missing. The data contain about 440,000 clones, about 92% of them singletons. The clonotype was recovered from a man aged 18 to 30 who had recovered from COVID-19. The chain is built from TRBV6-2 or TRBV6-3 and TRBJ2-5; 8 bases are a match to TRBD1. Source material: PBMCs or T cells enriched from blood (not recorded which). This CDR3 reads CASSLGQGAGQETQYF. The CDR3 coding sequence is TGTGCCAGCAGTTTAGGACAGGGTGCTGGCCAAGAGACCCAGTACTTC.